Included here is one TCR beta chain sequence, with context. Its antigen is as yet unknown. The data originate from a study of T cell responses to AZD1222 COVID-19 vaccine. Study observations and caveats: An increase in Spike-specific TCR breadth and depth was observed after two AZD1222 doses. Baseline seropositivity characterized only a handful of AZD1222 recipients. In all cases, repertoires were sampled only after the peak T cell response. Nearly half of spike-specific TCRs reportedly go after variant regions that carry no mutations.

The assay was immunoSEQ multiplex PCR, and TCRdb's table has in-frame clones only and misses some. The sample has nearly 110,000 clones; roughly nine tenths are singletons. The CDR3 consists of 13 residues. Deletions cut 4 bases from V and 0 bases from J, with 7 bases between. Germline CDR1 and CDR2: SGHDT and YYEEEE. This chain connects TRBV5-6 to TRBJ1-2; D is unresolved. The receptor comes from an adult who received the AZD1222 COVID-19 vaccine. The sequences come from peripheral blood, collected 28 days after the second AZD1222 dose. CDR3 loop: CASSQKPNYGYTF. The DNA of the CDR3 is TGTGCCAGCAGCCAAAAGCCTAACTATGGCTACACCTTC.